The rows below give T cell receptor beta chains drawn from one sample of a study of siplizumab effects on memory and regulatory T cells. TCRdb keeps only in-frame clones here, not all; method: immunoSEQ multiplex PCR. The sample consists of approximately 94,000 clones, 96% of them appearing once. Input material: naive CD4+ T cells sorted from blood. These receptors were collected from a human donor in good health. Both conserved end residues are part of each CDR3. Fields, in order: D gene, clone size, V gene, J gene, CDR3 DNA, CDR3 protein. D genes are given only for firm matches. Size is omitted from some rows. Given values are once, few, many or a class for expanded clones.

NA	NA	TRBV5-1	TRBJ2-4	TGCGCCAGCAGCTTGGCCGGGATCTCTCTTGCCAAAAACATTCAGTACTTC	CASSLAGISLAKNIQYF
TRBD1	once	TRBV4-1	TRBJ1-4	TGCGCCAGCAGCCAAGATTTTCCGGGACAGCTCAATGAAAAACTGTTTTTT	CASSQDFPGQLNEKLFF
NA	NA	TRBV5-5	TRBJ2-5	TGTGCCAGCAGCTTTCCGGGGGCCCGGGAGACCCAGTACTTC	CASSFPGARETQYF
TRBD1	NA	TRBV7-3	TRBJ2-5	TGTGCCAGCAGCGAAGACAGGGGGCTTCTGAAGACCCAGTACTTC	CASSEDRGLLKTQYF
TRBD1	NA	TRBV28	TRBJ2-4	TGTGCCAGCAGTCCCCCGGAGACAGGGCGTCGGAACATTCAGTACTTC	CASSPPETGRRNIQYF
NA	NA	TRBV5-1	TRBJ2-3	TGCGCCAGCAGCTTGAGGGAAAGCACAGATACGCAGTATTTT	CASSLRESTDTQYF
NA	NA	TRBV27	TRBJ1-1	TGTGCCAGCTCCCGATCCGGCCGGGGAGAAACTGAAGCTTTCTTT	CASSRSGRGETEAFF
NA	NA	TRBV7-3	TRBJ1-1	TGTGCCAGCAGCTTAACTGGCACCACTGAAGCTTTCTTT	CASSLTGTTEAFF
NA	NA	TRBV7-9	TRBJ1-2	TGTGCCAGCAGCTTAGCTGCAGGGTTTGACTATGGCTACACCTTC	CASSLAAGFDYGYTF
NA	NA	TRBV7-3	TRBJ1-5	TGTGCCAGCAGCTTAATTGGGGGTCAGCCCCAGCATTTT	CASSLIGGQPQHF
NA	NA	TRBV5-1	TRBJ1-2	TGCGCCAGCAGATTCCCAGAGGGCTATGGCTACACCTTC	CASRFPEGYGYTF
TRBD1	NA	TRBV18	TRBJ2-7	TGTGCCAGCTCACGGGGACAGGGAGACGAGCAGTACTTC	CASSRGQGDEQYF
NA	NA	TRBV27	TRBJ1-2	TGTGCCAGCAGTATCTCCTGGGACTATGGCTACACCTTC	CASSISWDYGYTF
NA	NA	TRBV19	TRBJ1-6	TGTGCCAGTAGCGAGACTCCTCGGGGGAATTCACCCCTCCACTTT	CASSETPRGNSPLHF
NA	NA	TRBV18	TRBJ1-1	TGTGCCAGCTCACCCCCCCGTCAGATGCGCACTGAAGCTTTCTTT	CASSPPRQMRTEAFF
NA	NA	TRBV7-2	TRBJ2-7	TGTGCCAGCAGCCCAGACCGGGGCTCCTACGAGCAGTACTTC	CASSPDRGSYEQYF
TRBD1	NA	TRBV5-6	TRBJ1-2	TGTGCCAGCAGCGGGACAGGGTGGGGAACTAACTATGGCTACACCTTC	CASSGTGWGTNYGYTF
NA	NA	TRBV27	TRBJ1-5	TGTGCCAGCATTCAAACAGGGTTGGGTAATCAGCCCCAGCATTTT	CASIQTGLGNQPQHF
TRBD1	NA	TRBV13	TRBJ2-3	TGTGCCAGCAGCGGTATCGACAGGGATGGCACAGATACGCAGTATTTT	CASSGIDRDGTDTQYF
NA	NA	TRBV6-5	TRBJ1-4	TGTGCCAGCAGCCGGCGGGGGGGGACTAATGAAAAACTGTTTTTT	CASSRRGGTNEKLFF
TRBD2	NA	TRBV27	TRBJ2-5	TGTGCCAGCAGTTTAGCGGGGGGCCTCCAAGAGACCCAGTACTTC	CASSLAGGLQETQYF
NA	once	TRBV7-2	TRBJ1-5	TGTGCCAGCAGCACTACTGGGACCAATTATCAGCCCCAGCATTTT	CASSTTGTNYQPQHF
NA	NA	TRBV18	TRBJ1-1	TGTGCCAGCTCACGGGTCGAAAGAACTGAAGCTTTCTTT	CASSRVERTEAFF
TRBD2	NA	TRBV4-2	TRBJ2-4	TGTGCCAGCAGTCCTCGGACTAGCGGGGGCCAAGCCAAAAACATTCAGTACTTC	CASSPRTSGGQAKNIQYF